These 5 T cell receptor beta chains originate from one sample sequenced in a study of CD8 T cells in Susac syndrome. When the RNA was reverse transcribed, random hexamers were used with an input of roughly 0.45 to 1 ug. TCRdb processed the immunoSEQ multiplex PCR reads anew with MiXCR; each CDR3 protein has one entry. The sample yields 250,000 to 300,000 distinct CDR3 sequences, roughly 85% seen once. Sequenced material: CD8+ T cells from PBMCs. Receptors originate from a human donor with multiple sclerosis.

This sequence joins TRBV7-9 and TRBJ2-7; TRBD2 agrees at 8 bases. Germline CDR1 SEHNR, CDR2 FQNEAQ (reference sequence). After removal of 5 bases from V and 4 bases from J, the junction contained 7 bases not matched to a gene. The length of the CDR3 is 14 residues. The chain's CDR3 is CASSPILAGYEQYF. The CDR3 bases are TGTGCCAGCAGCCCCATCCTAGCGGGTTACGAGCAGTACTTC.

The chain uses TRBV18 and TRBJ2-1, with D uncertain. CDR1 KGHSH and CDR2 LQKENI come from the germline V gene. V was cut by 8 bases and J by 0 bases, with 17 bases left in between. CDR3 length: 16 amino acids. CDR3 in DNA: TGTGCCAGCGCCTTTCCTGGCGGTAGCTCCTACAATGAGCAGTTCTTC. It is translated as CASAFPGGSSYNEQFF.

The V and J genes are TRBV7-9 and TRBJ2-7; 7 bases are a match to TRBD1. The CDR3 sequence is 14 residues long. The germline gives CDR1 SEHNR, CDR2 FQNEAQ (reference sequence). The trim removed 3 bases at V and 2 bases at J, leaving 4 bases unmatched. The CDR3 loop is CASSFAGTAYEQYF. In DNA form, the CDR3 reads TGTGCCAGCAGCTTTGCCGGGACAGCCTACGAGCAGTACTTC.

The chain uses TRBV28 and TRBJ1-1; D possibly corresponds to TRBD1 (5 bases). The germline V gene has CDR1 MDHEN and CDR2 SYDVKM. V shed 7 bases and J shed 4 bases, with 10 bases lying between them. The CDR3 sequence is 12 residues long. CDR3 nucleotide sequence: TGTGCCAGCATGCGGGGGTTCACTGAAGCTTTCTTT. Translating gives CASMRGFTEAFF.

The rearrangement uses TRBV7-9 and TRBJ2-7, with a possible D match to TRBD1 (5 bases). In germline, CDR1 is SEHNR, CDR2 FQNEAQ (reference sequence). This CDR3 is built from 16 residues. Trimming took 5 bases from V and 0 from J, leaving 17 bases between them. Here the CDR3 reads CASSATVNSNSYEQYF. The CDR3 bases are TGTGCCAGCAGCGCGACAGTAAACTCTAACTCCTACGAGCAGTACTTC.